The clone carrying this TCR beta chain occurred many times. The read ends 3 residues before the CDR3 terminus; that terminus is restored from the germline J gene. The protocol was immunoSEQ multiplex PCR, while the TCRdb copy is restricted to in-frame clones and leaves out a portion. The specimen gives about 40,000 clones without singletons; the ten biggest hold 3.5% to 4.5%. This entry comes from a study of T cell clonality in common variable immunodeficiency. CDR3 length equals 16 residues. Germline trimming cut 2 bases from V and 9 bases from J; bases unmatched to any gene: 10. The V gene's germline CDR1 is MNHEY and CDR2 SVGEGT.

The sequencing input was peripheral blood mononuclear cells. The TCR originated in a person aged 18 to 75 in good health. The V gene is TRBV6-2 or TRBV6-3, the J gene TRBJ2-1; 10 bases line up with TRBD2. The CDR3 sequence is CASSYVPSGSTIEQFF. The sequenced part of the CDR3 DNA is TGTGCCAGCAGTTACGTTCCTAGCGGGAGTACGATTGAG.